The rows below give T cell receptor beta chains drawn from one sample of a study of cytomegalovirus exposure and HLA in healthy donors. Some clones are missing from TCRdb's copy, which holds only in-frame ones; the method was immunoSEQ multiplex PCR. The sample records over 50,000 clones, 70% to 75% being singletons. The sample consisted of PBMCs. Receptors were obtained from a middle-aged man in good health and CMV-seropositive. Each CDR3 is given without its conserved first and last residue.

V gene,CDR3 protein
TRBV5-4,ASRSTGEIANYGYT
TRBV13,ASSFTGASYEQY
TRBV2,ASSDKAGFYEQY
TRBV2,ASSDLQAGVGYT
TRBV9,ASSESFQETQY
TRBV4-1,ASSHLGTNSGELF
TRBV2,ASSRTGGRSPLH
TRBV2,ASLEVGRTEAF
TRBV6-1,ASSLGTSGTDTQY
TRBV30,AWSAGDREKLF
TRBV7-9,ASSLAVGSGEKLF
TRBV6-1,ASMDGGSNQPQH
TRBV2,ASTELQGFGPQH
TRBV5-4,ASSPGGINEKLF
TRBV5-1,ASSLSGFRTDTQY
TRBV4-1,ASSQAFGQGTYEQY
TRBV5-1,ASSARQGAEEQY
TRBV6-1,ASSEAAGSTEAF
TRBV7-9,ASSPTEEGTEAF
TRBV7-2,ASSFRQQGNTEAF
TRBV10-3,AISELDSLGYT
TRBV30,AWKAGGPSDTQY
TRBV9,ASTRLGQSNTEAF
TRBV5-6,ASSLVGADTQY
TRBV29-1,SGSQGRGETQY
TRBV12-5,ASRSTEPYNEQF
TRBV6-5,ASSKGAGDQPQH
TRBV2,ASSDARGYDNQPQH
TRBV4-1,ASSPKGLAVNEQF
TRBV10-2,ASSQALNTGELF
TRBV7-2,ASSPLAVGGTEAF
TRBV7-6,ASSAQGSTGELF
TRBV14,ASSRQGLRTGELF
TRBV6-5,ASWGGLNTEAF
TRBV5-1,ASSLVGVPDTEAF
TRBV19,ASSIQGSNTEAF
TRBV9,ASSVPTGGNEQF
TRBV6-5,ASNGLGGGDGYT
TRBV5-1,ASSPGTGTALNYGYT
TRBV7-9,ASNPVRGDSPLH
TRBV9,ASSPQRNTEAF
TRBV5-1,ASQASTGDMAEAF
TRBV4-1,ASSPRGLGGSYNSPLH